Each of the 26 T cell receptor beta chains below was sequenced from the same sample in a study of metastatic and nonmetastatic thyroid tumors. Using MiXCR, TCRdb re-called clones from the PCR reads. The data contain about 4,300 clones, approximately 35% of them singletons. All patients were treatment-naive before thyroid surgery. Sequenced sample: tumor tissue. The receptors were sampled from a male donor with papillary thyroid cancer or a benign thyroid nodule (not recorded which). Some clones in this sample may be carry-over from other donors' samples.

The rearrangement uses TRBV7-9 and TRBJ1-1; D is unclear. This CDR3 comprises 12 residues. With 5 bases removed from V and 8 bases from J, the gap between germline ends came to 12 bases. Germline V lookup: CDR1 SEHNR, CDR2 FQNEAQ (reference sequence). The CDR3: CASSLSRGEAFF. The CDR3 DNA sequence: TGTGCCAGCAGCCTATCTCGCGGGGAAGCTTTCTTT.

This clone was seen only a few times. The chain joins TRBV2 to TRBJ2-1; TRBD2 is a possible D gene (5 bases). Between the trimmed V and J ends, which lost 7 bases and 8 bases, there was a span of 18 bases. This CDR3 contains 14 residues. In germline, CDR1 is SNHLY, CDR2 FYNNEI. The CDR3 reads CASTLRRSGHEQFF. As DNA, the CDR3 is TGTGCCAGCACGCTAAGGAGGAGTGGACATGAGCAGTTCTTC.

The genes are TRBV5-1 and TRBJ2-1; 10 nucleotides line up with TRBD2. CDR3 length: 16 amino acids. Germline V gene lookup returns CDR1 SGHRS and CDR2 YFSETQ. The ends lost 3 bases at V and 8 bases at J; junction bases unmatched: 11. CDR3 nucleotides: TGCGCCAGCAGCTGGGGGCCAGCGGGAGGGAGAGATGAGCAGTTCTTC. Protein: CASSWGPAGGRDEQFF.

This clone showed up just a few times. The chain is built from TRBV24-1 and TRBJ2-1, with TRBD1 identical over 7 bases. This CDR3 is 14 amino acids long. The germline V gene has CDR1 KGHDR and CDR2 SFDVKD. Losses at the gene ends were 4 bases for V and 4 bases for J; bases not matched to a gene: 3. CDR3 protein: CATSDLDRYNEQFF. Here the CDR3 DNA reads TGTGCCACCAGTGACCTGGACAGGTACAATGAGCAGTTCTTC.

This clone was observed a handful of times. This rearrangement joins TRBV6-1 to TRBJ1-1; D uncertain. Per the germline V gene, CDR1 is MNHNS and CDR2 is SASEGT. With 1 base removed from V and 8 bases from J, the gap between germline ends came to 11 bases. This CDR3 spans 13 amino acids. This CDR3 reads CASSEVRQAEAFF. CDR3 bases: TGTGCCAGCAGTGAAGTTAGGCAGGCCGAAGCTTTCTTT.

The chain combines TRBV19 with TRBJ2-7, with 7 bases identical to TRBD2. The ends lost 10 bases at V and 7 bases at J; junction bases unmatched: 7. There are 11 residues in the CDR3. Germline-derived CDR1 and CDR2 are LNHDA and SQIVND (reference sequence). In DNA form, the CDR3 reads TGTGCCACGTCGGGGGGTGAGGAGCAGTACTTC. This sequence encodes CATSGGEEQYF.

This clone was detected only once. J is TRBJ2-1 and V is TRBV11-2; tentatively, D is TRBD2 (6 bases). This CDR3 region has 15 residues. Trimming pared 5 bases from V and 3 bases from J, leaving 14 bases between. The germline CDR1 and CDR2 sequences are SGHAT and FQNNGV. The CDR3 bases are TGTGCCAGCAGCCAGCTTGGAGGGAACTACAATGAGCAGTTCTTC. Its protein product is CASSQLGGNYNEQFF.

The chain links TRBV6-5 to TRBJ1-3; D gene unclear. This CDR3 spans 16 amino acids. Germline V gene data show CDR1 as MNHEY and CDR2 as SVGAGI. Trimming cost V 2 bases and J 0 bases, with 11 bases left between them. The CDR3 spells CASSYAGSTSGNTIYF. DNA for the CDR3: TGTGCCAGCAGTTACGCGGGATCGACCTCTGGAAACACCATATATTTT.

This chain links TRBV6-1 with TRBJ2-7, with D perhaps TRBD2 (7 bases). CDR3 length: 13 residues. Germline CDR1 and CDR2: MNHNS and SASEGT. Trimming took 6 bases from V and 7 from J, leaving 16 bases between them. CDR3 bases: TGTGCCAGCAGAGAGGGGGGGCCCAGGGAGCAGTACTTC. It encodes CASREGGPREQYF.

This clone was seen a single time. The J gene is TRBJ2-7, the V gene TRBV30, with D tentatively TRBD1 (6 bases). This CDR3 contains 11 residues. The V gene's germline CDR1 is GTSNPN and CDR2 SVGIG (reference sequence). Trimming left V 3 bases short and J 6 bases short, with 9 bases between. The CDR3 here is CAWSDRSEQYF. The CDR3 DNA follows: TGTGCCTGGAGCGACAGGTCCGAGCAGTACTTC. Variable domain in full (rest from reference TRBV30 and TRBJ2-7): SQTIHQWPATLVQPVGSPLSLECTVEGTSNPNLYWYRQAAGRGLQLLFYSVGIGQISSEVPQNLSASRPQDRQFILSSKKLLLSDSGFYLCAWSDRSEQYFGPGTRLTVT.

A few counts support this clone. V gene TRBV6-4 combines with J gene TRBJ2-2, with D uncertain. From germline, CDR1 is MRHNA and CDR2 SNTAGT. Trimming removed 5 bases at V and 3 bases at J, with 16 bases between. The CDR3 covers 16 residues. CDR3 sequence reads: CASSYDGGVDTGELFF. The CDR3 DNA reads TGTGCCAGCAGTTACGACGGTGGCGTCGACACCGGGGAGCTGTTTTTT.

The gene calls are TRBV28 and TRBJ2-7; D is perhaps TRBD1 or TRBD2 (5 bases each). V lost 11 bases to trimming and J lost 0 bases, with 14 bases between them. CDR3 length: 13 amino acids. Per germline, CDR1 MDHEN and CDR2 SYDVKM. The CDR3: CAGSGTFSYEQYF. Here the CDR3 DNA reads TGTGCCGGATCCGGGACGTTCTCCTACGAGCAGTACTTC.

J is TRBJ2-7 and V is TRBV20-1; 9 bases line up with TRBD1. CDR1 and CDR2 (germline): DFQATT, SNEGSKA (reference sequence). V lost 0 bases, J lost 2 bases, and 5 bases stayed unmatched. The CDR3 length is 15 residues. The CDR3 DNA follows: TGCAGTGCTAGAGATCAGGGGACAGGGACCTACGAGCAGTACTTC. Encoded protein: CSARDQGTGTYEQYF.

This clone showed up just a few times. This rearrangement joins TRBV11-2 to TRBJ2-7; the match to TRBD1 covers 8 bases. The CDR3 has 15 residues. V shed 5 bases and J 2 bases; nucleotides not matched to a gene: 8. Looked up from germline, CDR1 is SGHAT and CDR2 is FQNNGV. The CDR3 DNA reads as TGTGCCAGCAGCCGCACCGGACAGGGAACCTACGAGCAGTACTTC. Its protein product is CASSRTGQGTYEQYF.

The chain links TRBV5-1 to TRBJ1-1; D gene unclear. V lost 0 bases, J lost 1 base, and 10 bases lay in between. Per germline, CDR1 SGHRS and CDR2 YFSETQ. This CDR3 contains 15 residues. The CDR3 DNA is TGCGCCAGCAGCTTGGCCGGCCGAAGGAACACTGAAGCTTTCTTT. Translated: CASSLAGRRNTEAFF.

This clone turned up a few times. The chain uses TRBV19 and TRBJ2-3; D assignment may be TRBD1 or TRBD2 (7 bases each). Trimming took off 7 bases at V and 3 bases at J, with 14 bases between the two ends. The length of the CDR3 is 14 residues. CDR1 and CDR2 from the germline V gene are LNHDA and SQIVND (reference sequence). This CDR3 reads CASTTGEGTDTQYF. CDR3 nucleotide sequence: TGTGCCAGTACTACAGGGGAGGGGACAGATACGCAGTATTTT.

V and J are TRBV11-2 and TRBJ1-5; D is undetermined. This CDR3 is built from 13 residues. Trimming removed 0 bases at V and 9 bases at J, with 9 bases between. Germline CDR1 and CDR2: SGHAT and FQNNGV. The CDR3 DNA reads TGTGCCAGCAGCTTAGAGGTAGCGGCGCCCCAGCATTTT. It specifies CASSLEVAAPQHF.

V usage is TRBV11-3 and J usage is TRBJ1-1, with a tentative D call TRBD1 (5 bases). The CDR3 is 15 amino acids. V was clipped by 4 bases and J by 0 bases, with 12 bases between them. In germline, CDR1 is SGHNT, CDR2 YENEEA. The CDR3 is CASSSVGAVNTEAFF. The CDR3 DNA reads TGTGCCAGCAGCTCGGTCGGGGCAGTGAACACTGAAGCTTTCTTT.

The rearrangement links TRBV18 to TRBJ2-7, with 11 bases that match TRBD1. The CDR3 sequence is 15 residues long. Germline assignment: CDR1 KGHSH and CDR2 LQKENI. J lost 4 bases, V lost 3 bases, and 5 bases had no gene match. CDR3 DNA sequence: TGTGCCAGCTCACCCGGGACAGGGGGTCATTACGAGCAGTACTTC. Its translation is CASSPGTGGHYEQYF.

This clone was counted many times. The J gene is TRBJ2-1, the V gene TRBV6-2 or TRBV6-3; no clear D. The CDR3 has 14 amino acids. Trimming took off 6 bases at V and 0 bases at J, with 9 bases between the two ends. CDR1 is MNHEY and CDR2 is SVGEGT in the germline V gene. CDR3 sequence: CASRNLNSYNEQFF. The DNA for the CDR3 is TGTGCCAGCAGGAACCTTAACTCCTACAATGAGCAGTTCTTC.

The chain combines TRBV28 with TRBJ1-6; D is undetermined. CDR3 size: 14 residues. Germline lookup yields CDR1 MDHEN and CDR2 SYDVKM. The germline V and J ends were trimmed by 6 bases and 7 bases, with 13 bases remaining between them. The CDR3 region has the DNA TGTGCCAGCAGCCCTCGCGGGTCCAATTCACCCCTCCACTTT. It yields the protein CASSPRGSNSPLHF.

In its sample, this clone was seen a few times. V gene TRBV10-2 combines with J gene TRBJ2-7; no clear D. CDR3 length: 13 amino acids. In germline, CDR1 is WSHSY, CDR2 SAAADI. V lost 7 bases to trimming and J lost 9 bases, with 19 bases between them. This CDR3 is CASTPAGSSGQYF. The DNA of the CDR3 is TGCGCCAGCACGCCGGCAGGATCGTCGGGGCAGTACTTC.

This clone was counted between two and nine times. The chain joins TRBV29-1 to TRBJ2-7, with a tentative D call TRBD2 (6 bases). The germline CDR1 and CDR2 sequences are SQVTM and ANQGSEA. This CDR3 spans 11 amino acids. The CDR3: CGGILGNEQYF. CDR3 bases: TGCGGAGGGATACTAGGGAACGAGCAGTACTTC.

This clone was counted between two and nine times. The genes are TRBV12-3 or TRBV12-4 and TRBJ2-1; unclear D gene. Trimming stripped 7 bases from V and 9 bases from J, with 13 bases between. The CDR3 has 12 amino acids. CDR3 in amino acids: CASTVGYGEQFF. The CDR3 nucleotides are TGTGCCAGCACGGTGGGATACGGTGAGCAGTTCTTC.

The chain links TRBV6-1 to TRBJ1-2; 7 bases agree with TRBD1. V gave up 8 bases and J gave up 4 bases; unmatched junction bases: 7. This CDR3 has 13 amino acids. From germline, CDR1 is MNHNS and CDR2 SASEGT. The CDR3 nucleotides are TGTGCCAGCGGACTAGACAGGGCCTATGGCTACACCTTC. Protein sequence: CASGLDRAYGYTF.

This clone has ten or more counts. This chain uses TRBV6-1 with TRBJ1-2; D is perhaps TRBD1 (6 bases). CDR1 MNHNS and CDR2 SASEGT come from the germline V gene. V was cut by 8 bases and J by 7 bases, with 17 bases left in between. The CDR3 length is 13 residues. As DNA, the CDR3 is TGTGCCAGCGGGCTGGACAGTGGGGCTGGCTACACCTTC. This encodes CASGLDSGAGYTF.